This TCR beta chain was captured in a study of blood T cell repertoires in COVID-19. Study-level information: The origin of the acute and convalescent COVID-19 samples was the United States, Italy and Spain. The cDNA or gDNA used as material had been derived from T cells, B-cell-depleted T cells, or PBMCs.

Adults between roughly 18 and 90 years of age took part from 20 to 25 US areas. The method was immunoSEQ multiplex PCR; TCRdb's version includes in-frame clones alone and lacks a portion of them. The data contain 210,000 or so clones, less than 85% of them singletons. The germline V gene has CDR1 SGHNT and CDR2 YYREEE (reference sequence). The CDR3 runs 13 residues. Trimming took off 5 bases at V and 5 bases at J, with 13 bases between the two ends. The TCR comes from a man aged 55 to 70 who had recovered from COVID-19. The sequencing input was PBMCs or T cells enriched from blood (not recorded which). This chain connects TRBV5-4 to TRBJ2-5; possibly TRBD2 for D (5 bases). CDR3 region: CASRRAVMETQYF. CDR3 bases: TGTGCCAGCAGGCGGGCAGTTATGGAGACCCAGTACTTC.